A selection of T cell receptor beta chains follows, all from one sample in a study of cytomegalovirus exposure and HLA in healthy donors. Sequencing was performed with immunoSEQ multiplex PCR; in TCRdb, only in-frame clones are kept and a portion is missing. This repertoire shows some 88,000 clones, roughly 71% found once; its top ten account for more than 15%. The material sequenced was PBMCs. All receptors derive from a woman between 18 and 29 years old in good health and CMV-seropositive. CDR3s include the opening cysteine and the closing phenylalanine or tryptophan. D genes are given only for firm matches. Only some rows state a clone size, as once, few, many or a class for expanded clones.

j_gene: TRBJ1-2
abundance: few
v_gene: TRBV6-1
d_gene: -
CDR3nt: TGTGCCAGCCTACTACAGGGTGGCTACACCTTC
CDR3aa: CASLLQGGYTF

j_gene: TRBJ2-7
abundance: -
v_gene: TRBV27
d_gene: TRBD1
CDR3nt: TGTGCCAGCAGTGGACAGGGTGGGGAGCGTACCTACGAGCAGTACTTC
CDR3aa: CASSGQGGERTYEQYF

j_gene: TRBJ2-5
abundance: once
v_gene: TRBV27
d_gene: TRBD2
CDR3nt: TGTGCCAGCAGTACTTTGATAAGCGGGGGGCCAGAGACCCAGTACTTC
CDR3aa: CASSTLISGGPETQYF

j_gene: TRBJ1-2
abundance: few
v_gene: TRBV7-3
d_gene: TRBD1
CDR3nt: TGTGCCAGCAGCTTATCTACAGGGGGCGCGTACTATGGCTACACCTTC
CDR3aa: CASSLSTGGAYYGYTF

j_gene: TRBJ2-7
abundance: -
v_gene: TRBV15
d_gene: TRBD2
CDR3nt: TGTGCCACCAGCAGAGTGGGACTAGGTGTTGAGCAGTACTTC
CDR3aa: CATSRVGLGVEQYF

j_gene: TRBJ2-7
abundance: -
v_gene: TRBV4-3
d_gene: -
CDR3nt: TGCGCCAGCAGCCAAGCATCATCACAGGGTTCCTACGAGCAGTACTTC
CDR3aa: CASSQASSQGSYEQYF

j_gene: TRBJ2-1
abundance: -
v_gene: TRBV14
d_gene: -
CDR3nt: TGTGCCAGCAGCCAAGAGGGCAGGAACCGCAACAATGAGCAGTTCTTC
CDR3aa: CASSQEGRNRNNEQFF

j_gene: TRBJ1-1
abundance: -
v_gene: TRBV5-1
d_gene: TRBD1
CDR3nt: TGCGCCAGCAGCTTGAGTTGGGACAGTGAAGCTTTCTTT
CDR3aa: CASSLSWDSEAFF

j_gene: TRBJ1-5
abundance: -
v_gene: TRBV6-5
d_gene: -
CDR3nt: TGTGCCAGCAGTCTCGACAGGAATAGCAATCAGCCCCAGCATTTT
CDR3aa: CASSLDRNSNQPQHF

j_gene: TRBJ2-7
abundance: -
v_gene: TRBV7-2
d_gene: -
CDR3nt: TGTGCCAGCAGCTTAGCAAGGTCTAGCGTCCGCTACGAGCAGTACTTC
CDR3aa: CASSLARSSVRYEQYF

j_gene: TRBJ1-5
abundance: -
v_gene: TRBV19
d_gene: -
CDR3nt: TGTGCCAGTAGTCCTCCGGTCGGTCGGGGGATCGGTCAGCCCCAGCATTTT
CDR3aa: CASSPPVGRGIGQPQHF

j_gene: TRBJ1-1
abundance: -
v_gene: TRBV7-3
d_gene: -
CDR3nt: TGTGCCAGCAGGAAAACTTTCCAGGCTGAAGCTTTCTTT
CDR3aa: CASRKTFQAEAFF

j_gene: TRBJ2-2
abundance: -
v_gene: TRBV29-1
d_gene: TRBD2
CDR3nt: TGCAGCGCTGGGCCGGGGGGGTCCACCGGGGAGCTGTTTTTT
CDR3aa: CSAGPGGSTGELFF

j_gene: TRBJ1-4
abundance: -
v_gene: TRBV4-1
d_gene: TRBD1
CDR3nt: TGCGCCAGCGGGTACAGGGGAACTAATGAAAAACTGTTTTTT
CDR3aa: CASGYRGTNEKLFF

j_gene: TRBJ1-1
abundance: -
v_gene: TRBV18
d_gene: TRBD1
CDR3nt: TGTGCCAGCTCACGACAGGGGGAGAACACTGAAGCTTTCTTT
CDR3aa: CASSRQGENTEAFF

j_gene: TRBJ1-2
abundance: -
v_gene: TRBV9
d_gene: TRBD1
CDR3nt: TGTGCCAGCAGCACACTTGGGACAGGTACTTTGGGCTACACCTTC
CDR3aa: CASSTLGTGTLGYTF

j_gene: TRBJ2-3
abundance: -
v_gene: TRBV27
d_gene: -
CDR3nt: TGTGCCAGCAGTCTAACTAGCACAGATACGCAGTATTTT
CDR3aa: CASSLTSTDTQYF

j_gene: TRBJ2-7
abundance: -
v_gene: TRBV28
d_gene: -
CDR3nt: TGTGCCAGCACTGCGATAGCGGTTACCTACGAGCAGTACTTC
CDR3aa: CASTAIAVTYEQYF

j_gene: TRBJ1-2
abundance: -
v_gene: TRBV30
d_gene: -
CDR3nt: TGTGCCTGGAGTGTACGGGGAGTCTACACCTTC
CDR3aa: CAWSVRGVYTF

j_gene: TRBJ1-2
abundance: -
v_gene: TRBV11-2
d_gene: -
CDR3nt: TGTGCCAGCAGCTTAGATCGAACGGTAGCTAACTATGGCTACACCTTC
CDR3aa: CASSLDRTVANYGYTF

j_gene: TRBJ2-1
abundance: -
v_gene: TRBV2
d_gene: -
CDR3nt: TGTGCCAGCACGCAGGGCACAGGTGAGCAGTTCTTC
CDR3aa: CASTQGTGEQFF

j_gene: TRBJ1-2
abundance: -
v_gene: TRBV19
d_gene: -
CDR3nt: TGTGCCAGTAGTGCCGCACCCAGGGATGGCTATGGCTACACCTTC
CDR3aa: CASSAAPRDGYGYTF

j_gene: TRBJ1-1
abundance: many
v_gene: TRBV5-1
d_gene: -
CDR3nt: TGCGCCAGCAGCTTGGGGCACGGGGTGAACACTGAAGCTTTCTTT
CDR3aa: CASSLGHGVNTEAFF

j_gene: TRBJ1-6
abundance: -
v_gene: TRBV11-2
d_gene: -
CDR3nt: TGTGCCAGCAGCTTAGAATGGAGTTCACCCCTCCACTTT
CDR3aa: CASSLEWSSPLHF

j_gene: TRBJ2-1
abundance: -
v_gene: TRBV28
d_gene: TRBD1
CDR3nt: TGTGCCAGCAGGACAGGGGGTTCCTACAATGAGCAGTTCTTC
CDR3aa: CASRTGGSYNEQFF

j_gene: TRBJ2-7
abundance: few
v_gene: TRBV28
d_gene: -
CDR3nt: TGTGCCAGCAGCTTCCCCGACGAGCAGTACTTC
CDR3aa: CASSFPDEQYF

j_gene: TRBJ1-6
abundance: -
v_gene: TRBV27
d_gene: -
CDR3nt: TGTGCCAGCAGCCCCCGGGCGGGCTCCTATAATTCACCCCTCCACTTT
CDR3aa: CASSPRAGSYNSPLHF

j_gene: TRBJ1-5
abundance: once
v_gene: TRBV19
d_gene: -
CDR3nt: TGTGCCAGTAGTCAACAGGGTAGGAGCAATCAGCCCCAGCATTTT
CDR3aa: CASSQQGRSNQPQHF